This T cell receptor (beta chain) appears in the sequencing data of a study of CD8+ T cells in alopecia areata. Study overall: Patients took tofacitinib for 6 to 18 months, followed by 6 drug-free months. The SALT score measured affected scalp surface percentage in treated patients.

Study-wide results and caveats: In scalp and blood, many expanded lesional clones persisted during tofacitinib. Resident alphabeta T cells of normal skin are also sequenced in scalp samples.

Extraction and reverse transcription of RNA yielded cDNA as the sequencing template. Clones were sequenced by immunoSEQ multiplex PCR, and TCRdb holds only the in-frame ones, with some missing. The sample shows 200,000 or so clones, 58% of them seen only once. As concerns this clone: The antigen is undetermined.

The germline gives CDR1 MNHEY, CDR2 SMNVEV (reference sequence). V was clipped by 6 bases and J by 4 bases, with 5 bases between them. CDR3 length: 11 amino acids. Treatment indicated: oral pan-JAK inhibitor, 5-10 mg twice daily. The source material was CD4+ T cells sorted from blood, sampled at week 24, from a patient treated with tofacitinib. The chain uses TRBV27 and TRBJ2-3; no reliable D call. The sequence was obtained from a human donor with alopecia areata. In nucleotides, the CDR3 is TGTGCCAGCAGCCCCCCAGATACGCAGTATTTT. As protein: CASSPPDTQYF.